The rows below give T cell receptor beta chains drawn from one sample of a study of T cells in Graves' hyperthyroidism and ophthalmopathy. A single record per CDR3 protein comes from TCRdb applying MiXCR to the multiplex PCR reads. Among approximately 330,000 distinct CDR3 sequences listed, 15% to 20% were seen once. The sample was blood. The receptors come from a woman aged 45-65 years with Graves' hyperthyroidism. CDR3s include the opening cysteine and the closing phenylalanine or tryptophan. D genes are given only for firm matches. A row's size may be missing; if present it is once, few, many or a size class.

CDR3aa: CASSGFDRVQPQHF
CDR3nt: TGTGCCAGCAGCGGATTCGACAGGGTTCAGCCCCAGCATTTT
v_gene: TRBV4-2
d_gene: TRBD1
j_gene: TRBJ1-5
abundance: few

CDR3aa: CSPRIDTDTEAFF
CDR3nt: TGCAGTCCCCGGATTGACACGGACACTGAAGCTTTCTTT
v_gene: TRBV20-1
d_gene: NA
j_gene: TRBJ1-1
abundance: few

CDR3aa: CASSLGDREVTEAFF
CDR3nt: TGCGCCAGCAGCTTGGGGGACAGGGAAGTAACTGAAGCTTTCTTT
v_gene: TRBV5-1
d_gene: TRBD1
j_gene: TRBJ1-1
abundance: NA

CDR3aa: CASSLIGASGRPYEQYF
CDR3nt: TGCGCCAGCAGCTTGATCGGGGCTAGCGGGAGGCCCTACGAGCAGTACTTC
v_gene: TRBV5-1
d_gene: TRBD2
j_gene: TRBJ2-7
abundance: NA

CDR3aa: CASSFRSGANVLTF
CDR3nt: TGTGCCAGCAGCTTCCGCTCTGGGGCCAACGTCCTGACTTTC
v_gene: TRBV5-1
d_gene: NA
j_gene: TRBJ2-6
abundance: NA

CDR3aa: CASSITPSSKFF
CDR3nt: TGTGCCAGTAGTATTACCCCGTCCAGCAAGTTCTTC
v_gene: TRBV19
d_gene: NA
j_gene: TRBJ2-1
abundance: NA

CDR3aa: CASSLWDSPIQETQYF
CDR3nt: TGTGCCAGCAGCTTGTGGGACAGCCCTATCCAAGAGACCCAGTACTTC
v_gene: TRBV11-2
d_gene: TRBD1
j_gene: TRBJ2-5
abundance: few

CDR3aa: CSVSGTVNTEAFF
CDR3nt: TGCAGCGTGTCCGGGACAGTGAACACTGAAGCTTTCTTT
v_gene: TRBV29-1
d_gene: TRBD1
j_gene: TRBJ1-1
abundance: NA

CDR3aa: CASSEGQGNNQPQHF
CDR3nt: TGTGCCAGCAGTGAGGGGCAGGGAAACAATCAGCCCCAGCATTTT
v_gene: TRBV2
d_gene: NA
j_gene: TRBJ1-5
abundance: many

CDR3aa: CASSLAKLAHVQETQYF
CDR3nt: TGTGCCAGCAGCTTAGCCAAGCTAGCGCATGTCCAAGAGACCCAGTACTTC
v_gene: TRBV7-8
d_gene: NA
j_gene: TRBJ2-5
abundance: few

CDR3aa: CASSLRLPYNEQFF
CDR3nt: TGTGCCAGCAGCTTGAGGCTACCCTACAATGAGCAGTTCTTC
v_gene: TRBV7-2
d_gene: NA
j_gene: TRBJ2-1
abundance: few

CDR3aa: CASSLWQNTEAFF
CDR3nt: TGTGCCAGCAGCTTATGGCAGAACACTGAAGCTTTCTTT
v_gene: TRBV11-2
d_gene: NA
j_gene: TRBJ1-1
abundance: many

CDR3aa: CASSLVASRNEQFF
CDR3nt: TGCGCCAGCAGCTTGGTAGCTAGTCGAAATGAGCAGTTCTTC
v_gene: TRBV5-1
d_gene: NA
j_gene: TRBJ2-1
abundance: many

CDR3aa: CASSWDSSGEQFF
CDR3nt: TGTGCCAGCAGCTGGGACTCTTCAGGGGAGCAGTTCTTC
v_gene: TRBV5-5
d_gene: NA
j_gene: TRBJ2-1
abundance: NA

CDR3aa: CASSSRQGDGYTF
CDR3nt: TGTGCCAGCTCGTCCAGACAGGGTGATGGCTACACCTTC
v_gene: TRBV18
d_gene: TRBD1
j_gene: TRBJ1-2
abundance: many

CDR3aa: CASSLGLAGDSRGTDTQYF
CDR3nt: TGTGCCAGCAGCTTAGGGTTAGCGGGAGACTCCCGGGGCACAGATACGCAGTATTTT
v_gene: TRBV7-8
d_gene: TRBD2
j_gene: TRBJ2-3
abundance: many

CDR3aa: CSVRNRGLEETQYF
CDR3nt: TGCAGCGTTAGGAACAGGGGGCTTGAAGAGACCCAGTACTTC
v_gene: TRBV29-1
d_gene: TRBD1
j_gene: TRBJ2-5
abundance: NA

CDR3aa: CASSIHRGRRTSFNYGYTF
CDR3nt: TGTGCCAGTAGTATCCACAGGGGGCGCCGGACGTCTTTTAACTATGGCTACACCTTC
v_gene: TRBV19
d_gene: TRBD1
j_gene: TRBJ1-2
abundance: NA

CDR3aa: CASSVAGQALNYGYTF
CDR3nt: TGTGCCAGCAGCGTAGCCGGACAGGCGCTTAACTATGGCTACACCTTC
v_gene: TRBV9
d_gene: TRBD1
j_gene: TRBJ1-2
abundance: NA

CDR3aa: CASSLDRGTMGDTQYF
CDR3nt: TGCGCCAGCAGCCTAGACAGGGGAACTATGGGAGATACGCAGTATTTT
v_gene: TRBV5-1
d_gene: TRBD1
j_gene: TRBJ2-3
abundance: many

CDR3aa: CASSNAGTRYEQYF
CDR3nt: TGTGCCAGCAGCAACGCCGGGACTCGCTACGAGCAGTACTTC
v_gene: TRBV12-3/TRBV12-4
d_gene: NA
j_gene: TRBJ2-7
abundance: few

CDR3aa: CASSLRGPDNEQFF
CDR3nt: TGTGCCAGCTCACTTCGGGGGCCCGACAATGAGCAGTTCTTC
v_gene: TRBV18
d_gene: NA
j_gene: TRBJ2-1
abundance: few

CDR3aa: CASSRTGGEQPQHF
CDR3nt: TGTGCCAGCAGCCGGACAGGGGGTGAACAGCCCCAGCATTTT
v_gene: TRBV12-3/TRBV12-4
d_gene: TRBD1
j_gene: TRBJ1-5
abundance: many

CDR3aa: CASSQPGQVNTEAFF
CDR3nt: TGCGCCAGCAGCCAACCCGGACAGGTGAACACTGAAGCTTTCTTT
v_gene: TRBV4-1
d_gene: TRBD1
j_gene: TRBJ1-1
abundance: NA

CDR3aa: CATSTGDTDTQYF
CDR3nt: TGTGCCACCAGCACGGGGGACACAGATACGCAGTATTTT
v_gene: TRBV15
d_gene: NA
j_gene: TRBJ2-3
abundance: few

CDR3aa: CASSFPTDTQYF
CDR3nt: TGTGCCAGCAGCTTTCCAACAGATACGCAGTATTTT
v_gene: TRBV5-4
d_gene: NA
j_gene: TRBJ2-3
abundance: many

CDR3aa: CSVTAGSAHYGYTF
CDR3nt: TGCAGCGTTACTGCAGGCTCGGCACACTATGGCTACACCTTC
v_gene: TRBV29-1
d_gene: NA
j_gene: TRBJ1-2
abundance: few

CDR3aa: CSAEEMRGRETQYF
CDR3nt: TGCAGTGCTGAGGAGATGAGGGGGCGGGAGACCCAGTACTTC
v_gene: TRBV20-1
d_gene: TRBD1
j_gene: TRBJ2-5
abundance: many

CDR3aa: CAISEIPDYGYTF
CDR3nt: TGTGCCATCAGTGAAATCCCCGACTATGGCTACACCTTC
v_gene: TRBV10-3
d_gene: NA
j_gene: TRBJ1-2
abundance: few

CDR3aa: CASSSTLAGGRETQYF
CDR3nt: TGTGCCAGCAGCTCCACTCTAGCGGGAGGCAGGGAGACCCAGTACTTC
v_gene: TRBV3-1
d_gene: TRBD2
j_gene: TRBJ2-5
abundance: few

CDR3aa: CASSQRTGGDEKLFF
CDR3nt: TGTGCCAGCAGTCAACGGACGGGAGGGGATGAAAAACTGTTTTTT
v_gene: TRBV28
d_gene: NA
j_gene: TRBJ1-4
abundance: NA

CDR3aa: CASSLDDGDEQFF
CDR3nt: TGTGCCAGCAGCTTAGATGATGGGGATGAGCAGTTCTTC
v_gene: TRBV11-3
d_gene: NA
j_gene: TRBJ2-1
abundance: many

CDR3aa: CASSHKGQGFEQFF
CDR3nt: TGTGCCAGCAGCCACAAAGGGCAGGGGTTTGAGCAGTTCTTC
v_gene: TRBV14
d_gene: NA
j_gene: TRBJ2-1
abundance: NA

CDR3aa: CASSLRDTINNEQFF
CDR3nt: TGTGCCAGCAGCTTAAGGGATACTATTAACAATGAGCAGTTCTTC
v_gene: TRBV7-2
d_gene: NA
j_gene: TRBJ2-1
abundance: NA

CDR3aa: CASSSGLAGTEFSTGELFF
CDR3nt: TGTGCCAGCAGCTCAGGACTAGCGGGGACCGAATTTAGCACCGGGGAGCTGTTTTTT
v_gene: TRBV7-6
d_gene: TRBD2
j_gene: TRBJ2-2
abundance: few